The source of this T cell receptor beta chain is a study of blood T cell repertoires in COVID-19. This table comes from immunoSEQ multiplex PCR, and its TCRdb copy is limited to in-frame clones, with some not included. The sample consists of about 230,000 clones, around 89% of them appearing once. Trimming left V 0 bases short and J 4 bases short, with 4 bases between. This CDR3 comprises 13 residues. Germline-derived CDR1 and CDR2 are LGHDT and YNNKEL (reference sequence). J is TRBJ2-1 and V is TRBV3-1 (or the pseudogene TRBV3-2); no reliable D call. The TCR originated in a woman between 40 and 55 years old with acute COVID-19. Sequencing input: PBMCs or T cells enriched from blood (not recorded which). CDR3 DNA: TGTGCCAGCAGCCAAGAACTGTACAATGAGCAGTTCTTC. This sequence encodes CASSQELYNEQFF.